What follows are 19 T cell receptor beta chains derived from one specimen sequenced in a study of blood T cells in healthy people across ages. With a J-beta primer mix and a sample-barcoded 5' primer, a second PCR ran roughly 7 to 11 cycles. TCRdb redid the calling of the 5' RACE reads with MiXCR, one entry per CDR3 protein. Of about 1.8 million distinct CDR3 sequences in the sample, 40% to 55% were seen once. Sequencing was done on a sample of blood. Source of these receptors: a woman in her 40s in good health.

J is TRBJ1-1 and V is TRBV4-1; TRBD1 matches at 10 bases. The germline CDR1 and CDR2 sequences are MGHRA and YSYEKL. The CDR3 spans 14 residues. V lost 8 bases, J lost 5 bases, and 8 bases stayed unmatched. This CDR3 is CASARDRGRTEAFF. The CDR3 coding sequence is TGCGCCAGCGCCCGGGACAGGGGTAGGACTGAAGCTTTCTTT.

V usage is TRBV28 and J usage is TRBJ2-2; 9 bases match TRBD2. Losses at the gene ends were 6 bases for V and 0 bases for J; bases not matched to a gene: 8. Germline V gene lookup returns CDR1 MDHEN and CDR2 SYDVKM. This CDR3 spans 17 amino acids. The CDR3: CASRLTSGAANTGELFF. The CDR3 coding sequence is TGTGCCAGCAGGCTGACTAGCGGAGCCGCGAACACCGGGGAGCTGTTTTTT.

The rearrangement links TRBV6-1 to TRBJ2-3; 14 positions agree with TRBD2. Looked up from germline, CDR1 is MNHNS and CDR2 is SASEGT. This CDR3 spans 18 amino acids. With V trimmed by 4 bases and J by 0 bases, 6 bases remained unmatched. The CDR3 DNA reads as TGTGCCAGCAGTGCCAAGACTAGCGGGGGGGTTAGCACAGATACGCAGTATTTT. The encoded protein is CASSAKTSGGVSTDTQYF.

J is TRBJ1-2 and V is TRBV10-3; no reliable D call. The CDR3 has 13 residues. CDR1 and CDR2 (germline): ENHRY, SYGVKD. V was clipped by 6 bases and J by 6 bases, with 14 bases between them. The CDR3 sequence is CAISDANLDGYTF. CDR3 DNA sequence: TGTGCCATCAGCGACGCCAATCTTGATGGCTACACCTTC.

This chain uses TRBV28 with TRBJ2-7; 8 positions agree with TRBD1. Matching the DNA end better, TRBJ2-5 makes the J call doubtful. This CDR3 spans 14 amino acids. CDR1 is MDHEN and CDR2 is SYDVKM in the germline V gene. The CDR3 nucleotides are TGTGCCAGCAGTGTACCAGGGGGCGGGGAGACCCAGTACTTC. Translated: CASSVPGGGETQYF.

CDR3 in DNA: TGCGCCAGCAGAAGGATCCATCAGCCCCAGCATTTT. This sequence encodes CASRRIHQPQHF. The rearrangement joins TRBV5-1 to TRBJ1-5; the D is unclear. The germline V gene encodes CDR1 SGHRS and CDR2 YFSETQ. This CDR3 is built from 12 residues. V was cut by 5 bases and J by 5 bases, with 8 bases left in between.

This clonotype has a handful of counts. The V call is TRBV29-1, the J call TRBJ1-1, with D perhaps TRBD1 (6 bases). V lost 6 bases and J 4 bases, leaving 15 bases between the germline ends. The germline CDR1 and CDR2 sequences are SQVTM and ANQGSEA. There are 13 residues in the CDR3. The CDR3 sequence: CSVFRDMGTEAFF. The CDR3 DNA is TGCAGCGTCTTTAGGGACATGGGCACTGAAGCTTTCTTT.

This clonotype turned up a few times. The CDR3 loop is CSAGKEQYF. CDR3 DNA sequence: TGCAGTGCTGGCAAAGAGCAGTACTTC. The genes are TRBV20-1 and TRBJ2-7; D not certain. V was clipped by 5 bases and J by 7 bases, with 6 bases between them. The CDR3 is 9 amino acids. Germline assignment: CDR1 DFQATT and CDR2 SNEGSKA (reference sequence).

The J gene is TRBJ1-1, the V gene TRBV7-2; 7 nucleotides align to TRBD1. After removal of 5 bases from V and 4 bases from J, the junction contained 7 bases not matched to a gene. Germline V lookup: CDR1 SGHTA, CDR2 FQGNSA. The CDR3 is 14 residues long. DNA of the CDR3: TGTGCCAGCAGCATCCCGACAGGGTTCACTGAAGCTTTCTTT. Amino acid sequence: CASSIPTGFTEAFF.

The chain uses TRBV4-3 and TRBJ2-1; TRBD2 aligns across 8 bases. The CDR3 loop spans 15 amino acids. From germline, CDR1 is LGHNA and CDR2 YSLEER. The ends lost 1 base at V and 4 bases at J; junction bases unmatched: 3. As DNA, the CDR3 is TGCGCCAGCAGCCAAGCGCGGGGGGATTACAATGAGCAGTTCTTC. This encodes CASSQARGDYNEQFF.

This chain links TRBV3-1 with TRBJ2-1; 7 positions agree with TRBD1. In germline, CDR1 is LGHDT, CDR2 YNNKEL (reference sequence). CDR3 length equals 16 residues. With 2 bases clipped from V and 4 bases from J, the junction kept 8 bases outside the gene matches. DNA for the CDR3: TGTGCCAGCAGCCAACCTCGAGGGGGACAGTACAATGAGCAGTTCTTC. Amino acids: CASSQPRGGQYNEQFF.

This chain connects TRBV20-1 to TRBJ1-2; D might be TRBD1 (5 bases). Trimming removed 2 bases at V and 8 bases at J, with 24 bases between. There are 16 residues in the CDR3. Germline V gives CDR1 DFQATT, CDR2 SNEGSKA (reference sequence). CDR3 loop: CSARSPRRGASGGYTF. The CDR3 DNA reads TGCAGTGCTAGATCCCCCAGAAGAGGGGCAAGTGGAGGCTACACCTTC.

This clonotype has only a few counts. The chain is built from TRBV7-2 and TRBJ2-1; tentatively, D is TRBD1 or TRBD2 (5 bases each). The CDR3 contains 15 residues. The V and J ends lost 2 bases and 9 bases respectively, with 17 bases between them. In germline, CDR1 is SGHTA, CDR2 FQGNSA. The CDR3 region has the DNA TGTGCCAGCAGCTTACTCCCGGGGCTTGGGGCTGAGCAGTTCTTC. It codes for CASSLLPGLGAEQFF.

The rearrangement uses TRBV4-2 and TRBJ2-3; 12 positions match TRBD2. CDR1 is LGHNA, CDR2 YNFKEQ, per germline. The J segment lost 5 bases and the V segment lost 3 bases, leaving 6 bases of the junction unmatched. The CDR3 length is 16 residues. CDR3 loop: CASSHPSGGAVDTQYF. The CDR3 DNA is TGTGCCAGCAGCCACCCTAGCGGGGGGGCAGTAGATACGCAGTATTTT.

CDR3 amino acids: CASRNSGGIYEQYF. The CDR3 nucleotides read TGTGCCAGCAGAAATAGCGGGGGGATCTACGAGCAGTACTTC. The chain combines TRBV6-2 or TRBV6-3 with TRBJ2-4; 10 nucleotides align to TRBD2. The J call may be wrong; the DNA end is better matched by TRBJ2-7. Germline CDR1 MNHEY, CDR2 SVGEGT. CDR3 length equals 14 residues.

This chain links TRBV11-1 with TRBJ1-1; TRBD1 agrees at 7 bases. Trimming at V came to 4 bases and at J to 0 bases, leaving 5 bases not matched to a gene. This CDR3 has 15 amino acids. Germline V CDR1 and CDR2: SGHAT, FQDESV (reference sequence). The CDR3: CASSYPGTVNTEAFF. In DNA, the CDR3 is TGTGCCAGCAGCTATCCCGGGACAGTGAACACTGAAGCTTTCTTT.

This chain links TRBV7-2 with TRBJ2-3; TRBD2 aligns across 11 bases. Per the germline V gene, CDR1 is SGHTA and CDR2 is FQGNSA. This CDR3 spans 16 amino acids. V lost 6 bases, J lost 2 bases, and 7 bases stayed unmatched. The CDR3, as DNA: TGTGCCAGCAGGGTCATAGCGGGGGGGCCCACAGATACGCAGTATTTT. As protein: CASRVIAGGPTDTQYF.

This clonotype was observed a few times. This chain uses TRBV5-5 with TRBJ1-5; possibly TRBD1 for D (6 bases). CDR1 and CDR2 from the germline V gene are SGHKS and YYEKEE (reference sequence). This CDR3 has 16 residues. Trimming cost V 0 bases and J 0 bases, with 10 bases left between them. This chain's CDR3 is CASSLVTGISNQPQHF. Here the CDR3 DNA reads TGTGCCAGCAGCTTGGTTACAGGGATTAGCAATCAGCCCCAGCATTTT.

The chain couples TRBV12-3 or TRBV12-4 to TRBJ1-2; D is ambiguous. CDR3 length equals 12 residues. V lost 3 bases and J 10 bases, leaving 12 bases between the germline ends. CDR3 amino acids: CASSLVQHNYTF. The CDR3 DNA sequence: TGTGCCAGCAGTTTGGTTCAGCATAACTACACCTTC.